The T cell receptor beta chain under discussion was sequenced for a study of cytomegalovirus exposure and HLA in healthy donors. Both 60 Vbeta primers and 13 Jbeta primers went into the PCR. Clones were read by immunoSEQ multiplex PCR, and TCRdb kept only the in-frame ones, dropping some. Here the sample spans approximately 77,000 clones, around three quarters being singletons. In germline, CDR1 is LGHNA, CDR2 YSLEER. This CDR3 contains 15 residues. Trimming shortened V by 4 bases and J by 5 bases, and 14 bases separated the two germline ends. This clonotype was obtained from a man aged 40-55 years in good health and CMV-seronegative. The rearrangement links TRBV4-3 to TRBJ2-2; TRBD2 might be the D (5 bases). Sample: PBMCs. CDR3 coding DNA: TGCGCCAGCAGCCTCACGGGAAGCGGAACCGGGGAGCTGTTTTTT. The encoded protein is CASSLTGSGTGELFF.